Presented here are 24 T cell receptor beta chains from one specimen sequenced in a study of cytomegalovirus exposure and HLA in healthy donors. The study ran its PCR with 60 Vbeta and 13 Jbeta primers. Clones were read by immunoSEQ multiplex PCR, and TCRdb kept only the in-frame ones, dropping some. The sample yields around 210,000 clones, about 85% seen once. Material for sequencing was PBMCs. The receptors were gathered from a girl aged 2-10 years in good health and CMV-seronegative.

The chain carries TRBV10-1 and TRBJ2-2; TRBD2 matches at 8 bases. The V gene's germline CDR1 is WNHNN and CDR2 SYGVQD (reference sequence). The CDR3 runs 15 residues. The trim removed 4 bases at V and 5 bases at J, leaving 6 bases unmatched. CDR3: CASSGSGRRTGELFF. The CDR3, as DNA: TGCGCCAGCAGTGGGAGCGGGAGAAGGACCGGGGAGCTGTTTTTT.

This chain uses TRBV5-1 with TRBJ2-3; 11 bases are shared with TRBD2. This CDR3 region has 14 residues. The J segment lost 5 bases and the V segment lost 4 bases, leaving 3 bases of the junction unmatched. CDR1 and CDR2 (germline): SGHRS, YFSETQ. In DNA, the CDR3 is TGCGCCAGCAGCCATGGACTAGCGGGAGATACGCAGTATTTT. This sequence encodes CASSHGLAGDTQYF.

The rearrangement uses TRBV5-1 and TRBJ2-7, with TRBD2 matching over 11 bases. Germline CDR1 is SGHRS and CDR2 is YFSETQ. The CDR3 is 16 amino acids. The J segment lost 3 bases and the V segment lost 2 bases, leaving 7 bases of the junction unmatched. CDR3 bases: TGCGCCAGCAGCTTCTGGGGGACTAGCGGAATCTACGAGCAGTACTTC. The encoded protein is CASSFWGTSGIYEQYF. Full variable domain (remainder filled in from reference TRBV5-1 and TRBJ2-7): KAGVTQTPRYLIKTRGQQVTLSCSPISGHRSVSWYQQTPGQGLQFLFEYFSETQRNKGNFPGRFSGRQFSNSRSEMNVSTLELGDSALYLCASSFWGTSGIYEQYFGPGTRLTVT.

V gene TRBV5-1 combines with J gene TRBJ2-1, with D tentatively TRBD2 (6 bases). In germline, CDR1 is SGHRS, CDR2 YFSETQ. V lost 2 bases, J lost 2 bases, and 11 bases lay in between. The CDR3 contains 15 residues. The CDR3 nucleotides read TGCGCCAGCAGCTTTTGGGGGGAAACCTACAATGAGCAGTTCTTC. Translation gives CASSFWGETYNEQFF.

The gene calls are TRBV28 and TRBJ1-5; D may be TRBD1 (6 bases). Per the germline V gene, CDR1 is MDHEN and CDR2 is SYDVKM. There are 13 residues in the CDR3. V was trimmed by 2 bases and J by 4 bases, leaving 6 bases between them. The CDR3 sequence is CASSLGQNQPQHF. The CDR3 bases are TGTGCCAGCAGTTTAGGACAGAATCAGCCCCAGCATTTT.

The chain uses TRBV5-1 and TRBJ1-6; D is possibly TRBD1 (6 bases). The CDR3 spans 14 residues. Germline assignment: CDR1 SGHRS and CDR2 YFSETQ. V lost 4 bases, J lost 9 bases, and 14 bases lay in between. The CDR3 nucleotides read TGCGCCAGCAGCCCCCGGGACATTTCTTCACCCCTCCACTTT. Protein product: CASSPRDISSPLHF.

This rearrangement joins TRBV4-1 to TRBJ2-7, with a tentative D call TRBD1 (5 bases). The V end was cut by 1 base, the J end by 5 bases, with 21 bases between. The CDR3 extends over 17 amino acids. From germline, CDR1 is MGHRA and CDR2 YSYEKL. CDR3 bases: TGCGCCAGCAGCCAAGCCCCGGGCCGCTTGGGCAGGGACGAGCAGTACTTC. Its protein is CASSQAPGRLGRDEQYF.

This chain connects TRBV11-2 to TRBJ1-3, with 8 bases aligning to TRBD1. This CDR3 is built from 17 residues. Germline CDR1 is SGHAT and CDR2 is FQNNGV. The ends lost 2 bases at V and 1 base at J; junction bases unmatched: 7. CDR3 in DNA: TGTGCCAGCAGCTTACAGGGGGCGAGGGCTTCTGGAAACACCATATATTTT. Translating it yields CASSLQGARASGNTIYF.

The rearrangement links TRBV29-1 to TRBJ2-7, with D maybe TRBD1 (6 bases). Germline V CDR1 and CDR2: SQVTM, ANQGSEA. V was clipped by 7 bases and J by 6 bases, with 13 bases between them. The CDR3 consists of 11 residues. CDR3 nucleotides: TGCAGCGGGGCGGACAGCTCCGAGCAGTACTTC. This encodes CSGADSSEQYF.

V gene TRBV20-1 combines with J gene TRBJ2-7; D remains unclear. Germline CDR1 reads DFQATT; CDR2 reads SNEGSKA (reference sequence). Trimming removed 6 bases from V and 1 base from J, with 7 bases in between. This CDR3 has 11 residues. The CDR3 protein is CSAGESYEQYF. CDR3 DNA sequence: TGCAGTGCCGGTGAGTCCTACGAGCAGTACTTC.

V gene TRBV19 combines with J gene TRBJ1-5; possibly TRBD1 for D (5 bases). This CDR3 has 15 amino acids. The germline gives CDR1 LNHDA, CDR2 SQIVND (reference sequence). Deletions cut 6 bases from V and 0 bases from J, with 12 bases between. The CDR3 reads CASRNRSPSNQPQHF. The CDR3 nucleotides read TGTGCCAGTAGAAACAGGTCCCCTAGCAATCAGCCCCAGCATTTT.

Concerning this clone: This same CDR3 is encoded by further DNA sequences in the sample. The chain joins TRBV19 to TRBJ2-7; D might be TRBD1 (6 bases). The V end was cut by 3 bases, the J end by 2 bases, with 11 bases between. Germline-derived CDR1 and CDR2 are LNHDA and SQIVND (reference sequence). The CDR3 length is 14 residues. DNA for the CDR3: TGTGCCAGTAGTATGACAGGCCTACCCTACGAGCAGTACTTC. This encodes CASSMTGLPYEQYF.

This clone was seen more than once but under ten times. The chain links TRBV7-2 to TRBJ2-5; the match to TRBD2 covers 16 bases. J gave up 2 bases and V 5 bases, and 8 bases lay outside the gene matches. Germline V gene data show CDR1 as SGHTA and CDR2 as FQGNSA. The CDR3 spans 18 residues. CDR3 sequence: CASSAGLAGGPRQETQYF. Written as DNA, the CDR3 is TGTGCCAGCAGCGCGGGACTAGCGGGAGGGCCCCGGCAAGAGACCCAGTACTTC.

J is TRBJ2-7 and V is TRBV9, with D perhaps TRBD1 (5 bases). CDR1 is SGDLS and CDR2 is YYNGEE in the germline V gene. This CDR3 comprises 11 residues. Trimming took 5 bases from V and 5 from J, leaving 8 bases between them. CDR3 sequence: CASRGRNEQYF. In DNA form, the CDR3 reads TGTGCCAGCAGGGGGCGGAACGAGCAGTACTTC.

The chain uses TRBV2 and TRBJ1-2; 8 bases fit TRBD1. This CDR3 is built from 13 residues. The V segment lost 6 bases and the J segment 2 bases; nucleotides outside the gene matches: 2. Germline CDR1 is SNHLY and CDR2 is FYNNEI. CDR3 sequence: CASRGDRNYGYTF. For the CDR3, the DNA is TGTGCCAGCAGGGGGGACAGGAACTATGGCTACACCTTC. Combining the CDR3 with reference TRBV2 and TRBJ1-2 gives the whole variable domain EPEVTQTPSHQVTQMGQEVILRCVPISNHLYFYWYRQILGQKVEFLVSFYNNEISEKSEIFDDQFSVERPDGSNFTLKIRSTKLEDSAMYFCASRGDRNYGYTFGSGTRLTVV.

The chain recombines TRBV14 with TRBJ1-3; D uncertain. Per germline, CDR1 SGHDN and CDR2 FVKESK. The germline V and J ends were trimmed by 5 bases and 2 bases, with 13 bases remaining between them. This CDR3 has 15 amino acids. The CDR3 reads CASSKVRGTGNTIYF. CDR3 in DNA: TGTGCCAGCAGCAAGGTCCGAGGGACTGGAAACACCATATATTTT.

This chain connects TRBV7-6 to TRBJ1-1; TRBD1 aligns across 7 bases. CDR1 and CDR2 (germline): SGHVS, FNYEAQ. The J segment lost 0 bases and the V segment lost 2 bases, leaving 3 bases of the junction unmatched. The CDR3 runs 15 residues. CDR3 amino acids: CASSLWDSLNTEAFF. For the CDR3, the DNA is TGTGCCAGCAGCTTATGGGACAGCTTGAACACTGAAGCTTTCTTT. Filled out from reference TRBV7-6 and TRBJ1-1, the complete variable domain reads GAGVSQSPRYKVTKRGQDVALRCDPISGHVSLYWYRQALGQGPEFLTYFNYEAQQDKSGLPNDRFSAERPEGSISTLTIQRTEQRDSAMYRCASSLWDSLNTEAFFGQGTRLTVV.

This clone was detected only once. This sequence joins TRBV30 and TRBJ1-1, with D unresolved. Trimming shortened V by 0 bases and J by 5 bases, and 13 bases separated the two germline ends. CDR1 GTSNPN and CDR2 SVGIG come from the germline V gene (reference sequence). The CDR3 is 14 residues long. Here the CDR3 reads CAWSVLQGRTEAFF. The DNA for the CDR3 is TGTGCCTGGAGTGTCCTGCAAGGGAGGACTGAAGCTTTCTTT.

This clone was observed a few times. This sequence joins TRBV19 and TRBJ2-5, with 7 bases fitting TRBD2. The V gene's germline CDR1 is LNHDA and CDR2 SQIVND (reference sequence). V lost 7 bases to trimming and J lost 5 bases; unmatched junction nucleotides: 10. The CDR3 has 14 residues. The CDR3 DNA sequence: TGTGCCAGTACCCCCAGCGGGAAGGGGGAGACCCAGTACTTC. Its protein is CASTPSGKGETQYF. Full variable domain (remainder filled in from reference TRBV19 and TRBJ2-5): DGGITQSPKYLFRKEGQNVTLSCEQNLNHDAMYWYRQDPGQGLRLIYYSQIVNDFQKGDIAEGYSVSREKKESFPLTVTSAQKNPTAFYLCASTPSGKGETQYFGPGTRLLVL.

V is TRBV7-9 and J is TRBJ2-6; the match to TRBD2 covers 10 bases. J gave up 0 bases and V 5 bases, and 4 bases lay outside the gene matches. The V gene's germline CDR1 is SEHNR and CDR2 FQNEAQ (reference sequence). This CDR3 comprises 17 residues. CDR3 amino acids: CASSRRTSGSGANVLTF. In DNA, the CDR3 is TGTGCCAGCAGCCGTCGGACTAGCGGCTCTGGGGCCAACGTCCTGACTTTC.

The rearrangement uses TRBV4-2 and TRBJ2-7; TRBD1 might be the D (6 bases). The CDR3 spans 16 residues. CDR1 and CDR2 (germline): LGHNA, YNFKEQ. V lost 3 bases and J 1 base, leaving 16 bases between the germline ends. The CDR3 spells CASSQEQGIGSYEQYF. In nucleotides, the CDR3 is TGTGCCAGCAGCCAGGAACAGGGCATAGGATCCTACGAGCAGTACTTC.

For the CDR3, the DNA is TGCAGCGCCGGGGGGCGGAAAAGCTACGAGCAGTACTTC. It codes for CSAGGRKSYEQYF. The chain recombines TRBV29-1 with TRBJ2-7; maybe TRBD2 (7 bases). The germline V and J ends were trimmed by 7 bases and 3 bases, with 16 bases remaining between them. The length of the CDR3 is 13 residues. Per the germline V gene, CDR1 is SQVTM and CDR2 is ANQGSEA.

The chain couples TRBV2 to TRBJ2-2; D is unclear. The length of the CDR3 is 12 residues. The germline gives CDR1 SNHLY, CDR2 FYNNEI. Deletions cut 6 bases from V and 1 base from J, with 3 bases between. CDR3 sequence (DNA): TGTGCCAGCAGACAGAACACCGGGGAGCTGTTTTTT. Amino acid sequence: CASRQNTGELFF.

This chain joins TRBV2 and TRBJ1-6; TRBD1 matches at 9 bases. The CDR3 is 15 amino acids. Germline V gives CDR1 SNHLY, CDR2 FYNNEI. J was trimmed by 9 bases and V by 8 bases; bases with no gene match: 11. The CDR3 sequence is CASRPGTGISSPLHF. CDR3 DNA sequence: TGTGCCAGCCGCCCCGGGACAGGGATAAGTTCACCCCTCCACTTT.